These 8 T cell receptor beta chains share one sample of origin, sequenced in a study of pediatric ulcerative colitis. The rectum was sampled with one to two pinch biopsies at colonoscopy. Using immunoSEQ multiplex PCR, the repertoire was profiled, and TCRdb retains in-frame clones only, with some absent. Among approximately 37,000 clones, 65% to 85% were seen once, and the ten largest hold roughly 8.6%. The specimen sequenced was gut tissue. The source is a boy between 5 and 17 years old with severe ulcerative colitis.

The chain employs TRBV10-3 and TRBJ2-5; D could derive from TRBD1 or TRBD2 (5 bases each). This CDR3 spans 16 amino acids. The germline V and J ends were trimmed by 0 bases and 2 bases, with 13 bases remaining between them. Germline lookup yields CDR1 ENHRY and CDR2 SYGVKD. CDR3 in DNA: TGTGCCATCAGTGAGTCCGCAGGGACCGCGCAAGAGACCCAGTACTTC. Translating it yields CAISESAGTAQETQYF.

The chain's CDR3 is CASKERGTQYF. CDR3 in DNA: TGTGCCAGCAAAGAACGGGGCACGCAGTATTTT. The chain links TRBV6-4 to TRBJ2-3; D is perhaps TRBD1 or TRBD2 (5 bases each). The germline V gene encodes CDR1 MRHNA and CDR2 SNTAGT. Deletions cut 7 bases from V and 9 bases from J, with 11 bases between. The CDR3 runs to 11 residues.

The J gene is TRBJ1-4, the V gene TRBV6-5; D is unresolved. Deletions cut 5 bases from V and 6 bases from J, with 16 bases between. The CDR3 length is 15 residues. In germline, CDR1 is MNHEY, CDR2 SVGAGI. In nucleotides, the CDR3 is TGTGCCAGCAGTCCCGTCGGATATCGGGATGAAAAACTGTTTTTT. Protein sequence: CASSPVGYRDEKLFF.

The V call is TRBV30, the J call TRBJ2-7; 9 positions agree with TRBD1. Per germline, CDR1 GTSNPN and CDR2 SVGIG (reference sequence). With 0 bases clipped from V and 2 bases from J, the junction kept 2 bases outside the gene matches. The CDR3 length is 14 residues. The CDR3 loop reads CAWSVGTGTYEQYF. CDR3 nucleotide sequence: TGTGCCTGGAGTGTGGGGACAGGGACCTACGAGCAGTACTTC. The whole variable domain, remainder taken from reference TRBV30 and TRBJ2-7, is SQTIHQWPATLVQPVGSPLSLECTVEGTSNPNLYWYRQAAGRGLQLLFYSVGIGQISSEVPQNLSASRPQDRQFILSSKKLLLSDSGFYLCAWSVGTGTYEQYFGPGTRLTVT.

The chain carries TRBV28 and TRBJ2-7, with D uncertain. Looked up from germline, CDR1 is MDHEN and CDR2 is SYDVKM. Trimming cost V 6 bases and J 5 bases, with 17 bases left between them. This CDR3 is 14 amino acids long. In DNA form, the CDR3 reads TGTGCCAGCAGCTCCGACGGGTCCCTAGACGAGCAGTACTTC. Its translation is CASSSDGSLDEQYF.

This chain connects TRBV4-2 to TRBJ1-2, with D unclear. From germline, CDR1 is LGHNA and CDR2 YNFKEQ. V was pared by 0 bases and J by 0 bases, with 5 bases between. The CDR3 runs 14 residues. DNA for the CDR3: TGTGCCAGCAGCCAAGACCGGACTAACTATGGCTACACCTTC. This gives the protein CASSQDRTNYGYTF.

The chain uses TRBV5-6 and TRBJ2-3; D unclear. The CDR3 extends over 17 amino acids. The germline gives CDR1 SGHDT, CDR2 YYEEEE. V was shortened by 2 bases and J by 2 bases, with 18 bases between the two germline ends. CDR3 loop: CASSFTLEPGDTDTQYF. CDR3 sequence (DNA): TGTGCCAGCAGCTTCACCCTGGAGCCTGGGGACACAGATACGCAGTATTTT.

This chain connects TRBV10-1 to TRBJ2-1; 7 bases map to TRBD1. Germline loops: CDR1 WNHNN, CDR2 SYGVQD (reference sequence). The CDR3 sequence is 15 residues long. V was pared by 0 bases and J by 5 bases, with 4 bases of the junction left unmatched. The chain's CDR3 is CASSESLGQHNEQFF. CDR3 coding DNA: TGCGCCAGCAGTGAGTCGTTGGGACAGCACAATGAGCAGTTCTTC.